This TCR beta chain was retrieved from a study of blood T cell repertoires in COVID-19. Libraries were prepared by immunoSEQ multiplex PCR; TCRdb keeps only in-frame clonotypes and omits some of them. The profile covers about 250,000 clones, with approximately 89% appearing a single time and roughly 6% taken by the ten largest. CDR3 length equals 17 residues. Germline V gene data show CDR1 as KGHSH and CDR2 as LQKENI. With V trimmed by 8 bases and J by 3 bases, 8 bases remained unmatched. During active infection, Seattle patients enrolled and were then monitored through disease. The chain recombines TRBV18 with TRBJ2-2, with 14 bases aligning to TRBD2. This TCR came from a woman aged 25-40 years with COVID-19, enrolled during active disease. What was sequenced was peripheral blood. The CDR3 is CASPGTSGSTDTGELFF. The CDR3 nucleotides read TGTGCCAGCCCCGGGACTAGCGGGAGTACGGACACCGGGGAGCTGTTTTTT.